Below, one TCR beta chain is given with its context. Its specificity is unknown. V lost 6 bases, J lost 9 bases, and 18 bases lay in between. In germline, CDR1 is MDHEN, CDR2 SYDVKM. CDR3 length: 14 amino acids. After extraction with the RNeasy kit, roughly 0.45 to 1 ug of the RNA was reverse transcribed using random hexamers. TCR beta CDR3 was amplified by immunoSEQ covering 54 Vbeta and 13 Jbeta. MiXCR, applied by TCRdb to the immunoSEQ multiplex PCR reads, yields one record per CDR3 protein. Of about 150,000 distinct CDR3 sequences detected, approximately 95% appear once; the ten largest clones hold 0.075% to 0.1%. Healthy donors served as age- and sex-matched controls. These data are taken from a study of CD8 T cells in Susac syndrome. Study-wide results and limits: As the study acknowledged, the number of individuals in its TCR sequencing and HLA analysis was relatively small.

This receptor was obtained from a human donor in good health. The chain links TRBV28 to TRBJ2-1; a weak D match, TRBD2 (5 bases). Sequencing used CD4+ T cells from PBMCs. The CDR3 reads CASRITVGTSEQFF. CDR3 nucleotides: TGTGCCAGCAGGATTACCGTCGGAACTAGTGAGCAGTTCTTC.